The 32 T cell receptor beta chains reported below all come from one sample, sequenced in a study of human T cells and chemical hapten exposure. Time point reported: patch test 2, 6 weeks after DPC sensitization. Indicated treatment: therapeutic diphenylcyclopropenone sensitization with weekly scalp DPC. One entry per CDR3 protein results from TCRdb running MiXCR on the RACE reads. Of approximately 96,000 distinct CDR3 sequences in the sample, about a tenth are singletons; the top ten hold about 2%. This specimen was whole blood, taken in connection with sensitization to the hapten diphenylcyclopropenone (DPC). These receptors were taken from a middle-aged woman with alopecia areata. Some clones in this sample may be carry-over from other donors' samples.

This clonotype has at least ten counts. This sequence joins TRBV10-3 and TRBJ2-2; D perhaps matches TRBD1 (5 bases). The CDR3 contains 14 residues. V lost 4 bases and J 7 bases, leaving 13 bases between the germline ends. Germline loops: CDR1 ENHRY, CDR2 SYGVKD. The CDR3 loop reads CAISVVGVGGELFF. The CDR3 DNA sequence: TGTGCCATCAGTGTGGTAGGGGTCGGCGGGGAGCTGTTTTTT.

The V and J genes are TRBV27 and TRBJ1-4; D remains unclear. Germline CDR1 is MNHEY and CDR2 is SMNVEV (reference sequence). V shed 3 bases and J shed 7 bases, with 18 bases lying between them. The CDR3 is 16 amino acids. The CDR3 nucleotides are TGTGCCAGCAGTTTTACGTCTGTGGGGAAACGTGAAAAACTGTTTTTT. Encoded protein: CASSFTSVGKREKLFF.

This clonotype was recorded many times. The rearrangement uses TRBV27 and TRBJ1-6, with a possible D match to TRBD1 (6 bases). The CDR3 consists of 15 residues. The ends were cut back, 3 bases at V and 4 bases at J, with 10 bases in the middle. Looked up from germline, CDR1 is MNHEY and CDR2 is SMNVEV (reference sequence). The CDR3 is CASSLGAGYNSPLHF. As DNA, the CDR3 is TGTGCCAGCAGTTTGGGGGCGGGGTATAATTCACCCCTCCACTTT.

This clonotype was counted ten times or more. CDR3 coding DNA: TGTGCCAGCACGGGGACTCCTCGGAATCAGCCCCAGCATTTT. Amino acid sequence: CASTGTPRNQPQHF. The chain has TRBV6-2 or TRBV6-3 and TRBJ1-5, with D possibly TRBD1 on 5 matching bases. The germline V gene encodes CDR1 MNHEY and CDR2 SVGEGT. This CDR3 is built from 14 residues. Trimming took 7 bases from V and 4 from J, leaving 14 bases between them.

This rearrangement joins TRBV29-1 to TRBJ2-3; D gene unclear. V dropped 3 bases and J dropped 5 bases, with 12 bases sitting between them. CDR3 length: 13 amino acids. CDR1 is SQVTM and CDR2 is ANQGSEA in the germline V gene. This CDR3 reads CSVDSRAGDTQYF. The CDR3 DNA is TGCAGCGTTGATTCCCGGGCTGGAGATACGCAGTATTTT.

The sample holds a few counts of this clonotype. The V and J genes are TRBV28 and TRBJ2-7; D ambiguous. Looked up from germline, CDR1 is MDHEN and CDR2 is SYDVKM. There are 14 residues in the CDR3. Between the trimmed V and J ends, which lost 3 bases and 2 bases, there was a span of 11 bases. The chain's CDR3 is CASSFGSAPYEQYF. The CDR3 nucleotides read TGTGCCAGCAGTTTTGGGTCCGCCCCCTACGAGCAGTACTTC.

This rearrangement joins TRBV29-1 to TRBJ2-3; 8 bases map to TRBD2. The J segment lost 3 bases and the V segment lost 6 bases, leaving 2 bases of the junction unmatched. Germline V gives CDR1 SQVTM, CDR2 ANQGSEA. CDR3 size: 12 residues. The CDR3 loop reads CSVGRATDTQYF. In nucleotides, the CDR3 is TGCAGCGTCGGGAGGGCAACAGATACGCAGTATTTT.

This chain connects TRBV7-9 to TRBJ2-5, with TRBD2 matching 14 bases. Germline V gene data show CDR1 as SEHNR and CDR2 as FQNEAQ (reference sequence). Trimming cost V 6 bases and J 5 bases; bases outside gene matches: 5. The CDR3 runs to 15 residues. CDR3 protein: CASRTGLAGDETQYF. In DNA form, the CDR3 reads TGTGCCAGCAGGACGGGACTAGCGGGAGATGAGACCCAGTACTTC.

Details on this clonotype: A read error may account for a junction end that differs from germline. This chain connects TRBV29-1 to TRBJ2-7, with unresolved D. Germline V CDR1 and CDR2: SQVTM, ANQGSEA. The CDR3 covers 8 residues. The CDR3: CSTEDGSF. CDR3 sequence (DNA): TGCAGCACCGAGGACGGGTCCTTC.

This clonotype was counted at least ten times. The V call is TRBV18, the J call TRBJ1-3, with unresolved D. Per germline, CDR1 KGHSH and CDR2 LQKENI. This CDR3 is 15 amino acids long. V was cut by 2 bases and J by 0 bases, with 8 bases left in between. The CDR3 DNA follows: TGTGCCAGCTCACCAACGGGGAGCTCTGGAAACACCATATATTTT. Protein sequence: CASSPTGSSGNTIYF.

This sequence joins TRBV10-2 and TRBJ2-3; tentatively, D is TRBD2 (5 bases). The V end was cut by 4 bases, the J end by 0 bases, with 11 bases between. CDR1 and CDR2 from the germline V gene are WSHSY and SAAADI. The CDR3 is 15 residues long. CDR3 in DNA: TGCGCCAGCAGTGGGGGAGTGGTGAGCACAGATACGCAGTATTTT. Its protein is CASSGGVVSTDTQYF.

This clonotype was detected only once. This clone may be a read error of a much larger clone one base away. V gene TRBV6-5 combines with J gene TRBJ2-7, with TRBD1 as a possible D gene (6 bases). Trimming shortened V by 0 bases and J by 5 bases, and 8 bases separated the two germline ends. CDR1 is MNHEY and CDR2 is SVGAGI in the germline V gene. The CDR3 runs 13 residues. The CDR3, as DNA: TGTGCCAGCAGTTACTCAACAGGGAACGAGCAGTACTTC. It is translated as CASSYSTGNEQYF.

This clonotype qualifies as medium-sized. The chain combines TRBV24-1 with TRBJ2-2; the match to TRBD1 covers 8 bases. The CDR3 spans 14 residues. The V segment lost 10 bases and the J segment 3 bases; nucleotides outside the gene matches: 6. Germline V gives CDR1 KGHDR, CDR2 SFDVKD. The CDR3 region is CATKTGEDTGELFF. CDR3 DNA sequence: TGTGCCACTAAGACAGGGGAGGACACCGGGGAGCTGTTTTTT.

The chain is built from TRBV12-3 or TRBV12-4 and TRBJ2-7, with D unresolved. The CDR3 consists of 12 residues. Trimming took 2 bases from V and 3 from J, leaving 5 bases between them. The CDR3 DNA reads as TGTGCCAGCAGTTTAACTTACTACGAGCAGTACTTC. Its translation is CASSLTYYEQYF.

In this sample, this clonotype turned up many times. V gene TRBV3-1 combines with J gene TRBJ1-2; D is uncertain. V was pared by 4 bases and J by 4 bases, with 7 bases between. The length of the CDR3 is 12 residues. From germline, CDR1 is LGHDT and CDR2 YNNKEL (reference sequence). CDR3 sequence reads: CASSPGGYGYTF. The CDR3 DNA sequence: TGTGCCAGCAGCCCCGGTGGCTATGGCTACACCTTC.

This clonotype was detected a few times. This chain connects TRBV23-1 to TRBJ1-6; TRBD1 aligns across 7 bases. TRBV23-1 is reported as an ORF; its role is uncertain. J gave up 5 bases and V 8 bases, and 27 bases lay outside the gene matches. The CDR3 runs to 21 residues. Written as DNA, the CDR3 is TGCGCCAGCCGACAGATTGACCGGGACAGTCCGTCTAAAGCCAATAATTCACCCCTCCACTTT. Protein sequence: CASRQIDRDSPSKANNSPLHF.

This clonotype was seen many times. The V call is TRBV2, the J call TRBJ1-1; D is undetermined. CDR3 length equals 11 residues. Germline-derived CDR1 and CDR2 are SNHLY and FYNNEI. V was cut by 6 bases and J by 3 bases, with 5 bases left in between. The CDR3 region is CASSWDTEAFF. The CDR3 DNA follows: TGTGCCAGCAGCTGGGACACTGAAGCTTTCTTT.

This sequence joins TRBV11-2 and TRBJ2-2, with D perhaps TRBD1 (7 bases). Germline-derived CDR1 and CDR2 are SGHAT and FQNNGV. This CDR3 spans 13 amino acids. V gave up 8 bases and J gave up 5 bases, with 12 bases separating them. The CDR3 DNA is TGTGCCAGCCTCGCAGGGGGGACCGGGGAGCTGTTTTTT. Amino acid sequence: CASLAGGTGELFF.

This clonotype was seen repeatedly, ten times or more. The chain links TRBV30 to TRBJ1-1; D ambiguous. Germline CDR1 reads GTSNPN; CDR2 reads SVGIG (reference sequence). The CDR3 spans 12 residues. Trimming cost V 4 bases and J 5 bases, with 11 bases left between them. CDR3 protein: CAWNLRLTEAFF. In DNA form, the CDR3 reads TGTGCCTGGAATCTTCGGTTGACTGAAGCTTTCTTT.

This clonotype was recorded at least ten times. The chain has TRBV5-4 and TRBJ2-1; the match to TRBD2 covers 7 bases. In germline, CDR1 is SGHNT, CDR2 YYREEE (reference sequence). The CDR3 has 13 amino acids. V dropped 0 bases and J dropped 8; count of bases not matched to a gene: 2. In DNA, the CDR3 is TGTGCCAGCAGCTTGGTCGCGGGAGATGAGCAGTTCTTC. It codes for CASSLVAGDEQFF.

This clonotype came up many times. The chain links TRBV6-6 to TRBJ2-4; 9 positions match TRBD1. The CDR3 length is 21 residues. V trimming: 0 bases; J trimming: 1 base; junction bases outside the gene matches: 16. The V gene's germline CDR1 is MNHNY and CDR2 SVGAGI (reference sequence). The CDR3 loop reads CASSYSPGQGGRFGAKNIQYF. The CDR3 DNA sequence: TGTGCCAGCAGTTACTCACCGGGACAGGGCGGCCGTTTTGGGGCCAAAAACATTCAGTACTTC.

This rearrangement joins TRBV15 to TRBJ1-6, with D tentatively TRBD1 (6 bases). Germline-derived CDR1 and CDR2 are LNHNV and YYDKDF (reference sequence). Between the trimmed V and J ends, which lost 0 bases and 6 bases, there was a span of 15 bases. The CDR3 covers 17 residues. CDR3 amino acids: CATSRDRGGSGNSPLHF. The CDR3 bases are TGTGCCACCAGCAGAGACCGAGGGGGATCGGGTAATTCACCCCTCCACTTT.

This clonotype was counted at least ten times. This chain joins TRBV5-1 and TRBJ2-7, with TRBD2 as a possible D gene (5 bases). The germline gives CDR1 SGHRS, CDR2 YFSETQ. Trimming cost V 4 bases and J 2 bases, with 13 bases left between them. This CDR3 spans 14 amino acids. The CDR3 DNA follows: TGCGCCAGCAGCCCGGACGGGGTGGCCTACGAGCAGTACTTC. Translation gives CASSPDGVAYEQYF.

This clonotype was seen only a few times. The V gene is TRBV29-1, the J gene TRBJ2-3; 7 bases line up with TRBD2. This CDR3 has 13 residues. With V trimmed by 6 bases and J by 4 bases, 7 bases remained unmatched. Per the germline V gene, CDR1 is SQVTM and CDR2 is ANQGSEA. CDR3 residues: CSVAGTIADTQYF. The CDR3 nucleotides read TGCAGCGTCGCCGGGACTATTGCAGATACGCAGTATTTT.

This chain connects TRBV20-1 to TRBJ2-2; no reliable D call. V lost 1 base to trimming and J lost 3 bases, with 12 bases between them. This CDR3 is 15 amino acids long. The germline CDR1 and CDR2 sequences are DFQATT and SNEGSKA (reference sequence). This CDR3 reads CSARVADLDTGELFF. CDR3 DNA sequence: TGCAGTGCTAGAGTTGCGGATCTTGACACCGGGGAGCTGTTTTTT.

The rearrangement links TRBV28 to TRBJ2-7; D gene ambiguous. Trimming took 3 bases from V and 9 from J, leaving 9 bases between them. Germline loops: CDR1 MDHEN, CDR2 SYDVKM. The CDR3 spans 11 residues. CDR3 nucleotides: TGTGCCAGCAGTTTCAAGTCGGCGCAGTACTTC. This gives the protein CASSFKSAQYF. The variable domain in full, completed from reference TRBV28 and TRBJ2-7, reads DVKVTQSSRYLVKRTGEKVFLECVQDMDHENMFWYRQDPGLGLRLIYFSYDVKMKEKGDIPEGYSVSREKKERFSLILESASTNQTSMYLCASSFKSAQYFGPGTRLTVT.

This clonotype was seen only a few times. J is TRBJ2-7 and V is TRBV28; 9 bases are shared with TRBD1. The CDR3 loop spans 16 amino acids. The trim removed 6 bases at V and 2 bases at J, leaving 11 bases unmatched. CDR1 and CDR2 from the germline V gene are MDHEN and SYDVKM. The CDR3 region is CASRLLPGQGPYEQYF. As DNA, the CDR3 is TGTGCCAGCAGACTCCTACCGGGACAGGGACCCTACGAGCAGTACTTC.

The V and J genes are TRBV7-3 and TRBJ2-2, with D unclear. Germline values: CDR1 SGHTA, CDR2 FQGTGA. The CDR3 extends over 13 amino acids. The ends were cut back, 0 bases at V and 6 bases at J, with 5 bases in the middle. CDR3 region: CASSLTLSGELFF. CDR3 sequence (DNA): TGTGCCAGCAGCTTAACCTTGTCCGGGGAGCTGTTTTTT.

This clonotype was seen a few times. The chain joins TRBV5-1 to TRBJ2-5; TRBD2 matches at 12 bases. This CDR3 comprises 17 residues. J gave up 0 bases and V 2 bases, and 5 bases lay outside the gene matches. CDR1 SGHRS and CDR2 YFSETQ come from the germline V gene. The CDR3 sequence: CASSFGTSGRYQETQYF. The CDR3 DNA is TGCGCCAGCAGCTTTGGGACTAGCGGGCGATACCAAGAGACCCAGTACTTC.

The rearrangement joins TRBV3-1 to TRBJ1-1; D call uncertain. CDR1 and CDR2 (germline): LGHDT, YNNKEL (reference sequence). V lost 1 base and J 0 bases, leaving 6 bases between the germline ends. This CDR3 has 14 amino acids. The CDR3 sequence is CASSQGQMNTEAFF. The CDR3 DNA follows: TGTGCCAGCAGCCAAGGGCAGATGAACACTGAAGCTTTCTTT.

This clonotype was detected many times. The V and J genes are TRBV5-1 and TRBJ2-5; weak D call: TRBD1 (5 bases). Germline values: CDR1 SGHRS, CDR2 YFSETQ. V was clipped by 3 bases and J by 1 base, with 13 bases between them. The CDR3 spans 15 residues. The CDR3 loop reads CASSSPQGSQETQYF. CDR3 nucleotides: TGCGCCAGCAGCTCCCCGCAGGGATCCCAAGAGACCCAGTACTTC.

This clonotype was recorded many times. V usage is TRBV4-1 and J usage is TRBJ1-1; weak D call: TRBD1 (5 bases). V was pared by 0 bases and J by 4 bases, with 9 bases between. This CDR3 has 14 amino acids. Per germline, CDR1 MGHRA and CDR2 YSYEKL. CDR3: CASSQDTGGTEAFF. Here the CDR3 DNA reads TGCGCCAGCAGCCAAGACACAGGTGGCACTGAAGCTTTCTTT.